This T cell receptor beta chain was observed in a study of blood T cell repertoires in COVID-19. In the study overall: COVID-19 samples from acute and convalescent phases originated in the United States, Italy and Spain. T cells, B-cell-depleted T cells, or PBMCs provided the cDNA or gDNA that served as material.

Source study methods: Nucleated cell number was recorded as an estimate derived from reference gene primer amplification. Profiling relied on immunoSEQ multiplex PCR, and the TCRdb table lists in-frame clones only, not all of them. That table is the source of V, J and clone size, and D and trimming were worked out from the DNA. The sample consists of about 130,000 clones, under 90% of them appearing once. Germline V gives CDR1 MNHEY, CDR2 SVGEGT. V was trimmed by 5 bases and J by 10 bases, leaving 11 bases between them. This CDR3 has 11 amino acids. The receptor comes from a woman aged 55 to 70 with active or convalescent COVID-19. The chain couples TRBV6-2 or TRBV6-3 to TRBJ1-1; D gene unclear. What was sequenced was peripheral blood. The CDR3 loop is CASSPQVGAFF. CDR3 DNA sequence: TGTGCCAGCAGTCCCCAGGTTGGAGCTTTCTTT.